These 19 T cell receptor beta chains originate from one sample sequenced in a study of blood T cell repertoires in COVID-19. Produced via immunoSEQ multiplex PCR; TCRdb's table is partial and in-frame only. Of roughly 160,000 clones listed, about 88% are singletons. Sequenced: peripheral blood. The source of these receptors is a man aged 18 to 29 with acute or convalescent COVID-19.

In DNA form, the CDR3 reads TGCGCCAGCAGCTTGGAGTCAGGGCCGAACACCGGGGAGCTGTTTTTT. Protein sequence: CASSLESGPNTGELFF. This chain links TRBV5-1 with TRBJ2-2; D perhaps matches TRBD1 (5 bases). The CDR3 spans 16 residues. Germline V gives CDR1 SGHRS, CDR2 YFSETQ. V was clipped by 0 bases and J by 0 bases, with 9 bases between them.

This rearrangement joins TRBV3-1 (or the pseudogene TRBV3-2) to TRBJ2-6; D remains unclear. The V end lost 0 bases, the J end lost 0 bases, and 6 bases lay between the germline ends. This CDR3 region has 16 residues. From germline, CDR1 is LGHDT and CDR2 YNNKEL (reference sequence). The CDR3 is CASSQEKRSGANVLTF. The CDR3, as DNA: TGTGCCAGCAGCCAAGAAAAGCGCTCTGGGGCCAACGTCCTGACTTTC.

This chain connects TRBV6-5 to TRBJ2-2, with unresolved D. CDR3 length equals 12 residues. Deletions cut 8 bases from V and 5 bases from J, with 9 bases between. Germline values: CDR1 MNHEY, CDR2 SVGAGI. CDR3 DNA sequence: TGTGCCAGCCGAGGAAAGACCGGGGAGCTGTTTTTT. Amino acid sequence: CASRGKTGELFF.

The chain recombines TRBV29-1 with TRBJ2-7, with 10 bases fitting TRBD1. With V trimmed by 3 bases and J by 4 bases, 0 bases remained unmatched. This CDR3 has 12 amino acids. The V gene's germline CDR1 is SQVTM and CDR2 ANQGSEA. The CDR3, as DNA: TGCAGCGTTGAGGGACAGGGGTACGAGCAGTACTTC. It is translated as CSVEGQGYEQYF.

V and J are TRBV6-6 and TRBJ2-7; 9 bases are a match to TRBD1. Trimming removed 6 bases from V and 7 bases from J; junction bases left unmatched: 10. The CDR3 covers 14 residues. CDR1 and CDR2 from the germline V gene are MNHNY and SVGAGI (reference sequence). The CDR3, as DNA: TGTGCCAGCAGAAGGGGGACAGGGACAGAAGAGCAGTACGTC. Translating it yields CASRRGTGTEEQYV.

V usage is TRBV19 and J usage is TRBJ2-4, with a possible D match to TRBD1 (6 bases). V lost 5 bases and J 3 bases, leaving 23 bases between the germline ends. Germline V gene data show CDR1 as LNHDA and CDR2 as SQIVND (reference sequence). The CDR3 consists of 18 residues. As DNA, the CDR3 is TGTGCCAGTAGTCCTTTGGACAGAGCGCCAGTGGGCAAAAACATTCAGTACTTC. It translates to CASSPLDRAPVGKNIQYF.

This clone was seen only once. This chain links TRBV30 with TRBJ2-2, with D possibly matching TRBD1 (5 bases). Germline V gives CDR1 GTSNPN, CDR2 SVGIG (reference sequence). V was trimmed by 4 bases and J by 6 bases, leaving 12 bases between them. This CDR3 comprises 13 residues. The CDR3 is CAWNIKGSGELFF. CDR3 in DNA: TGTGCCTGGAATATCAAGGGGTCCGGGGAGCTGTTTTTT.

V and J are TRBV5-4 and TRBJ1-1; D unclear. The CDR3 covers 13 residues. The germline gives CDR1 SGHNT, CDR2 YYREEE (reference sequence). Trimming left V 6 bases short and J 0 bases short, with 9 bases between. The CDR3 DNA follows: TGTGCCAGCACCGACGGGTTGAACACTGAAGCTTTCTTT. It encodes CASTDGLNTEAFF.

The gene calls are TRBV4-1 and TRBJ1-5; tentative D call: TRBD1 (6 bases). With 0 bases removed from V and 0 bases from J, the gap between germline ends came to 12 bases. CDR1 is MGHRA, CDR2 YSYEKL, per germline. The CDR3 loop spans 17 amino acids. The CDR3 sequence: CASSQDSIGGSNQPQHF. CDR3 coding DNA: TGCGCCAGCAGCCAAGATTCCATAGGGGGTAGCAATCAGCCCCAGCATTTT.

This clone was seen only once. This chain joins TRBV11-2 and TRBJ2-1; 16 nucleotides match TRBD2. Germline CDR1 SGHAT, CDR2 FQNNGV. The junction had 12 bases not matched to a gene; V was cut back by 9 bases and J by 4 bases. The CDR3 extends over 18 amino acids. The CDR3 loop reads CASRPGLAGGRGYNEQFF. The CDR3 DNA reads TGTGCCAGTAGACCGGGACTAGCGGGGGGGCGTGGTTACAATGAGCAGTTCTTC.

Here the CDR3 reads CASSLGQGTYNEQFF. CDR3 DNA sequence: TGTGCCAGCAGCCTCGGACAGGGAACATACAATGAGCAGTTCTTC. The chain links TRBV7-3 to TRBJ2-1; TRBD1 aligns across 8 bases. The CDR3 contains 15 residues. Per germline, CDR1 SGHTA and CDR2 FQGTGA. Germline trimming cut 5 bases from V and 4 bases from J; bases unmatched to any gene: 7.

The rearrangement uses TRBV11-2 and TRBJ1-1; unclear D gene. CDR3 size: 14 residues. CDR1 is SGHAT and CDR2 is FQNNGV in the germline V gene. The ends were cut back, 8 bases at V and 3 bases at J, with 16 bases in the middle. CDR3 in amino acids: CASGSNGRYTEAFF. Written as DNA, the CDR3 is TGTGCCAGCGGCAGTAATGGGCGATACACTGAAGCTTTCTTT.

V and J are TRBV6-5 and TRBJ1-3; TRBD1 might be the D (5 bases). Per the germline V gene, CDR1 is MNHEY and CDR2 is SVGAGI. The CDR3 spans 14 residues. Trimming pared 10 bases from V and 3 bases from J, leaving 16 bases between. The DNA of the CDR3 is TGTGCCACCCTGGGGGGGGTATTTGGAAACACCATATATTTT. Translation: CATLGGVFGNTIYF.

V is TRBV11-2 and J is TRBJ1-1; the match to TRBD1 covers 7 bases. CDR3 length: 16 residues. The germline gives CDR1 SGHAT, CDR2 FQNNGV. After removal of 5 bases from V and 5 bases from J, the junction contained 14 bases not matched to a gene. The CDR3 reads CASSHRAGGPLTEAFF. The CDR3, as DNA: TGTGCCAGCAGCCACCGGGCAGGGGGGCCTTTGACTGAAGCTTTCTTT. Supplemented by reference TRBV11-2 and TRBJ1-1, the full variable domain reads EAGVAQSPRYKIIEKRQSVAFWCNPISGHATLYWYQQILGQGPKLLIQFQNNGVVDDSQLPKDRFSAERLKGVDSTLKIQPAKLEDSAVYLCASSHRAGGPLTEAFFGQGTRLTVV.

V gene TRBV2 combines with J gene TRBJ2-4; maybe TRBD1 (6 bases). Trimming shortened V by 3 bases and J by 1 base, and 13 bases separated the two germline ends. This CDR3 contains 16 residues. Germline V gives CDR1 SNHLY, CDR2 FYNNEI. The DNA for the CDR3 is TGTGCCAGCAGTGATAGGGGGAGAGGGGCCAAAAACATTCAGTACTTC. As protein: CASSDRGRGAKNIQYF.

The genes are TRBV7-8 and TRBJ1-3, with TRBD1 as a possible D gene (6 bases). The CDR3 has 17 residues. Germline-derived CDR1 and CDR2 are SGHVS and FQNEAQ. V was shortened by 4 bases and J by 0 bases, with 16 bases between the two germline ends. CDR3 DNA: TGTGCCAGCAGCTCCAACCCACAGGGCATCTCTGGAAACACCATATATTTT. Translation gives CASSSNPQGISGNTIYF. The complete variable domain, with remaining parts taken from reference TRBV7-8 and TRBJ1-3, reads GAGVSQSPRYKVAKRGQDVALRCDPISGHVSLFWYQQALGQGPEFLTYFQNEAQLDKSGLPSDRFFAERPEGSVSTLKIQRTQQEDSAVYLCASSSNPQGISGNTIYFGEGSWLTVV.

This clone showed up just a few times. The V and J genes are TRBV5-1 and TRBJ2-2; the match to TRBD1 covers 11 bases. The CDR3 contains 20 residues. J lost 0 bases, V lost 4 bases, and 14 bases had no gene match. Germline lookup yields CDR1 SGHRS and CDR2 YFSETQ. This CDR3 is CASSQRRGQGGLANTGELFF. The CDR3 DNA is TGCGCCAGCAGCCAGAGACGGGGACAGGGGGGCCTGGCGAACACCGGGGAGCTGTTTTTT.

The chain couples TRBV9 to TRBJ1-6; D is ambiguous. From germline, CDR1 is SGDLS and CDR2 YYNGEE. This CDR3 has 13 residues. Trimming removed 6 bases from V and 6 bases from J, with 10 bases in between. CDR3 coding DNA: TGTGCCAGCAACGAGGGTGGTAATTCACCCCTCCACTTT. Translated, it gives CASNEGGNSPLHF.

The rearrangement uses TRBV19 and TRBJ2-1, with D possibly being TRBD2 (6 bases). There are 14 residues in the CDR3. The V end was cut by 7 bases, the J end by 4 bases, with 14 bases between. CDR1 is LNHDA and CDR2 is SQIVND in the germline V gene (reference sequence). The CDR3 DNA reads as TGTGCCAGTAACGGTCGGGAGAAATACAATGAGCAGTTCTTC. Its translation: CASNGREKYNEQFF.